The sequence of this T cell receptor beta chain was determined in a study of cytomegalovirus exposure and HLA in healthy donors. Study information: Earlier, 110 million or so unique TCR beta sequences were recovered from roughly 170 million T cells by an analysis.

Trimming took 5 bases from V and 2 from J; bases not matched to a gene: 8. CDR1 is MDHEN, CDR2 SYDVKM, per germline. The CDR3 extends over 15 amino acids. Notes on this clone: As yet, its antigen is unknown.

General study points: Accurate predictions that matched the HLA-A and HLA-B alleles of most subjects were reportedly made from TCR beta sequences. A likely sequencing artifact accounted for one observed cluster of highly shared sequence variants.

The PCR was carried out with 60 Vbeta primers and 13 Jbeta primers. The table came from immunoSEQ multiplex PCR; TCRdb's copy has only in-frame clones and leaves some out. The sample records 150,000 to 170,000 clones, 75% to 85% being singletons. Sequences were obtained from PBMCs. This rearrangement joins TRBV28 to TRBJ2-7, with TRBD1 identical over 8 bases. The sequence derives from a woman in her thirties or forties in good health and CMV-seropositive. CDR3 nucleotide sequence: TGTGCCAGCAGTGCCTCCGGGACAGGAACCTACGAGCAGTACTTC. It encodes CASSASGTGTYEQYF.